This is a list of T cell receptor beta chains from one sample in a study of molecular identifiers for immune sequencing clone quantification. TCRdb fed the PCR reads into MiXCR, producing one record per CDR3 protein. The profile covers about 40,000 distinct CDR3 sequences, with roughly a fifth appearing a single time and approximately 1.2% taken by the ten largest. The sequenced sample was naive CD8+ T cells from blood, with Jurkat cell RNA spiked in. The source is a human donor in good health. Some libraries in this study had Jurkat cell RNA spiked in. Each CDR3 is given with its conserved first and last residue. Fields, in order: V gene, CDR3 protein.

>TRBV7-2
CASSLVQLRGGTGELFF
>TRBV27
CASSFQSTDTQYF
>TRBV27
CASSFGLNEPTDTQYF
>TRBV11-2
CASSLSGGHTDTQYF
>TRBV29-1
CSVVLLASSGANVLTF
>TRBV2
CASSAGGLAANTGELFF
>TRBV6-5
CASSYYKTGELFF
>TRBV25-1
CAGSVERDLYANTGELFF
>TRBV25-1
CASSDQGLETQYF
>TRBV11-2
CASSLGGPEYTQYF
>TRBV28
CASSTYEQYF
>TRBV9
CASSAGDSTDTQYF
>TRBV14
CASSQALFNEQFF
>TRBV20-1
CSARPLLSGSGYEQYF
>TRBV2
CASSEYDGGAGETQYF
>TRBV19
CASSMTGGGNQPQHF
>TRBV7-2
CASSPRLPTRLPETQYF
>TRBV29-1
CSLRGSTNTQYF
>TRBV7-9
CASSPTGELKLFF
>TRBV5-8
CASSLGYGGKNIQYF
>TRBV5-6
CASSLGIAETQYF
>TRBV29-1
CSGLAGPSYEQYF
>TRBV3-1
CASSRSFGKGTGELFF
>TRBV20-1
CSARRSSDYEQYF
>TRBV6-2/TRBV6-3
CASSWTRLGEQFF
>TRBV6-2/TRBV6-3
CASSYQGVYEQYF
>TRBV2
CASSEAWRGMRYTF
>TRBV7-7
CASSLGGAWATQYF
>TRBV7-2
CASSPSPGYYEQYF
>TRBV27
CASSLSMNTEAFF
>TRBV6-6
CASSYSSGGETQYF
>TRBV7-6
CASSLGVRGTRETQYF
>TRBV28
CASSLRDLYTGELFF
>TRBV30
CAWIFWVGGRPDTQYF
>TRBV29-1
CSAGTSTDTQYF
>TRBV7-2
CASSFVNTEAFF
>TRBV20-1
CSALVASGTDTQYF
>TRBV6-5
CASRYRGNQPQHF
>TRBV29-1
CSVEEGGRLGIQYF
>TRBV6-5
CASSSTGYGANVLTF